Sequencing of this T cell receptor beta chain was carried out in a study of blood T cell repertoires in COVID-19. Looking at the study overall: The study drew acute and convalescent COVID-19 samples from the United States, Italy and Spain.

How the authors handled the data: The authors estimated nucleated cell counts from reference gene primer amplification. Profiling relied on immunoSEQ multiplex PCR, and the TCRdb table lists in-frame clones only, not all of them. That table gives V, J and clone size, and the DNA gave D and trimming. This repertoire shows approximately 300,000 clones, more than 80% found once; its top ten account for around 6.6%. The CDR3 totals 19 residues. V shed 3 bases, J shed 7 bases, and the junction held 14 bases outside the gene matches. CDR1 is KGHSH, CDR2 LQKENI, per germline. The sequencing sample was made of peripheral blood. The TCR originated in a man aged 18 to 35 who had recovered from COVID-19. The rearrangement uses TRBV18 and TRBJ2-4, with 14 bases matching TRBD2. The DNA for the CDR3 is TGTGCCAGCTCACCCGAATCGGGACTAGCGGGAGTGGTAGGGAACATTCAGTACTTC. It encodes CASSPESGLAGVVGNIQYF.